What follows are 31 T cell receptor beta chains derived from one specimen sequenced in a study of blood T cell repertoires in COVID-19. Assay: immunoSEQ multiplex PCR; the TCRdb copy retains only in-frame clones and omits some. The sample records around 200,000 clones, approximately 82% being singletons. Specimen: peripheral blood. All receptors derive from a man in his forties or fifties with active or convalescent COVID-19.

The chain carries TRBV3-1 (or the pseudogene TRBV3-2) and TRBJ1-2, with D possibly matching TRBD1 (6 bases). Germline CDR1 reads LGHDT; CDR2 reads YNNKEL (reference sequence). Trimming removed 5 bases at V and 8 bases at J, with 15 bases between. The CDR3 sequence is 13 residues long. The CDR3 loop is CASSDTGRSGYTF. CDR3 nucleotides: TGTGCCAGCAGCGATACAGGGCGGTCCGGCTACACCTTC.

J is TRBJ2-1 and V is TRBV11-3; 8 nucleotides line up with TRBD2. The CDR3 loop spans 15 amino acids. The V and J ends lost 1 base and 10 bases, in that order; junction bases with no gene match: 9. The germline V gene has CDR1 SGHNT and CDR2 YENEEA. The CDR3 loop is CASSLVEAGVEEQFF. The CDR3 coding sequence is TGTGCCAGCAGCTTAGTCGAAGCGGGAGTGGAGGAGCAGTTCTTC. Complete variable domain (other parts from reference TRBV11-3 and TRBJ2-1): EAGVVQSPRYKIIEKKQPVAFWCNPISGHNTLYWYLQNLGQGPELLIRYENEEAVDDSQLPKDRFSAERLKGVDSTLKIQPAELGDSAVYLCASSLVEAGVEEQFFGPGTRLTVL.

The V and J genes are TRBV5-8 and TRBJ2-1, with D unresolved. The CDR3 length is 12 residues. Trimming pared 6 bases from V and 7 bases from J, leaving 11 bases between. Germline V gene data show CDR1 as SGHTS and CDR2 as YDEGEE. The CDR3 sequence is CASNLVRNEQFF. Written as DNA, the CDR3 is TGTGCCAGCAACCTAGTTCGGAATGAGCAGTTCTTC. Variable domain in full (rest from reference TRBV5-8 and TRBJ2-1): EAGVTQSPTHLIKTRGQQATLRCSPISGHTSVYWYQQALGLGLQFLLWYDEGEERNRGNFPPRFSGRQFPNYSSELNVNALELEDSALYLCASNLVRNEQFFGPGTRLTVL.

The gene calls are TRBV10-3 and TRBJ2-7; D unclear. Deletions cut 3 bases from V and 3 bases from J, with 15 bases between. The CDR3 contains 15 residues. Germline-derived CDR1 and CDR2 are ENHRY and SYGVKD. This CDR3 is CAISESQKARYEQYF. CDR3 nucleotides: TGTGCCATCAGTGAATCACAGAAAGCCCGCTACGAGCAGTACTTC.

The chain uses TRBV19 and TRBJ1-4; 9 bases agree with TRBD1. Germline V gives CDR1 LNHDA, CDR2 SQIVND (reference sequence). Trimming cost V 6 bases and J 8 bases; bases outside gene matches: 7. This CDR3 region has 14 residues. The CDR3 bases are TGTGCCAGTAGGACAGGGGGTTCAGGAGAAAAACTGTTTTTT. It is translated as CASRTGGSGEKLFF.

This chain connects TRBV19 to TRBJ1-4, with 9 bases fitting TRBD1. This CDR3 has 16 amino acids. Germline CDR1 is LNHDA and CDR2 is SQIVND (reference sequence). V gave up 2 bases and J gave up 8 bases; unmatched junction bases: 9. The DNA for the CDR3 is TGTGCCAGTAGTATAAGCCCCGGGACAGGGAACGAAAAACTGTTTTTT. It specifies CASSISPGTGNEKLFF.

At least ten counts were recorded for this clone. V gene TRBV7-2 combines with J gene TRBJ1-1, with D hard to call. The CDR3 contains 12 residues. Per the germline V gene, CDR1 is SGHTA and CDR2 is FQGNSA. Deletions cut 5 bases from V and 0 bases from J, with 4 bases between. The chain's CDR3 is CASSIMNTEAFF. CDR3 bases: TGTGCCAGCAGCATCATGAACACTGAAGCTTTCTTT.

The chain employs TRBV30 and TRBJ1-1, with D possibly being TRBD1 (5 bases). Per germline, CDR1 GTSNPN and CDR2 SVGIG (reference sequence). Trimming removed 4 bases at V and 3 bases at J, with 18 bases between. The CDR3 runs 15 residues. CDR3 DNA: TGTGCCTGGAAATCGGACACCTCGCCCTACACTGAAGCTTTCTTT. This gives the protein CAWKSDTSPYTEAFF.

This chain links TRBV5-4 with TRBJ2-1, with D perhaps TRBD2 (5 bases). This CDR3 is built from 13 residues. Germline V gene lookup returns CDR1 SGHNT and CDR2 YYREEE (reference sequence). V was pared by 3 bases and J by 5 bases, with 9 bases between. The CDR3 sequence is CASSSRGNNEQFF. CDR3 nucleotides: TGTGCCAGCAGCTCCCGGGGTAACAATGAGCAGTTCTTC.

This clone was detected once. The gene calls are TRBV11-3 and TRBJ2-3, with 9 bases fitting TRBD2. The V and J ends lost 1 base and 4 bases, in that order; junction bases with no gene match: 6. From germline, CDR1 is SGHNT and CDR2 YENEEA. This CDR3 contains 16 residues. The CDR3 loop is CASSLVPQRGADTQYF. The CDR3 DNA follows: TGTGCCAGCAGCTTAGTGCCCCAGCGGGGGGCAGATACGCAGTATTTT.

The chain employs TRBV5-6 and TRBJ2-1, with a weak D call TRBD2 (7 bases). Trimming took 1 base from V and 10 from J, leaving 24 bases between them. The CDR3 runs to 17 residues. CDR1 is SGHDT, CDR2 YYEEEE, per germline. The CDR3 DNA sequence: TGTGCCAGCAGCTTGCACCGGGGGGCGGGACTTGCCGACGAGCAGTTCTTC. This codes for CASSLHRGAGLADEQFF.

The chain combines TRBV27 with TRBJ1-2; 7 nucleotides agree with TRBD1. CDR3 length: 13 amino acids. Germline-derived CDR1 and CDR2 are MNHEY and SMNVEV (reference sequence). The V gene end was trimmed by 9 bases and the J gene end by 7 bases; junction bases not matched to a gene: 11. The CDR3 DNA reads TGTGCCAGGGGGACAGCCAAAGGCTGTGGCTACACCTTC. This gives the protein CARGTAKGCGYTF.

Comment on this clone: The junction differs from germline at one of its ends, possibly a read error. The chain couples TRBV7-9 to TRBJ2-5; TRBD2 matches 10 bases. In germline, CDR1 is SEHNR, CDR2 FQNEAQ (reference sequence). This CDR3 has 13 amino acids. The CDR3 region has the DNA TGTGCCACCAGCGGGAGGGCCATCGAGACCCAGTACTTC. This sequence encodes CATSGRAIETQYF.

The chain links TRBV24-1 to TRBJ2-2; TRBD2 matches at 8 bases. V shed 3 bases and J 3 bases; nucleotides not matched to a gene: 8. CDR3 length equals 17 residues. CDR1 KGHDR and CDR2 SFDVKD come from the germline V gene. CDR3 nucleotides: TGTGCCACCAGTGATCCAAGCGGGAGAGGGTACACCGGGGAGCTGTTTTTT. Its protein product is CATSDPSGRGYTGELFF.

V and J are TRBV3-1 (or the pseudogene TRBV3-2) and TRBJ1-5; 8 bases map to TRBD1. The CDR3 length is 18 residues. Unmatched junction bases numbered 11, after V lost 0 bases and J lost 4 bases. CDR1 is LGHDT and CDR2 is YNNKEL in the germline V gene (reference sequence). The CDR3, as DNA: TGTGCCAGCAGCCAAGATGCCTTAGGAACAGGGGGAAATCAGCCCCAGCATTTT. Amino acids: CASSQDALGTGGNQPQHF.

This sequence joins TRBV28 and TRBJ1-5; D gene ambiguous. Germline V gene lookup returns CDR1 MDHEN and CDR2 SYDVKM. V was trimmed by 5 bases and J by 1 base, leaving 9 bases between them. This CDR3 comprises 14 residues. The CDR3 sequence is CASSPLASNQPQHF. The CDR3 nucleotides are TGTGCCAGCAGTCCCTTAGCCAGCAATCAGCCCCAGCATTTT.

This chain joins TRBV10-3 and TRBJ2-5; D possibly corresponds to TRBD1 (5 bases). Per the germline V gene, CDR1 is ENHRY and CDR2 is SYGVKD. V was shortened by 0 bases and J by 5 bases, with 10 bases between the two germline ends. This CDR3 region has 14 residues. The CDR3 DNA sequence: TGTGCCATCAGTGAGTCGTCAGGGCGGGAGACCCAGTACTTC. Translating gives CAISESSGRETQYF.

The chain carries TRBV5-4 and TRBJ2-7; D is possibly TRBD1 (7 bases). V was trimmed by 4 bases and J by 0 bases, leaving 17 bases between them. The CDR3 has 16 amino acids. Per germline, CDR1 SGHNT and CDR2 YYREEE (reference sequence). CDR3 residues: CASSEPHRGGSYEQYF. In DNA form, the CDR3 reads TGTGCCAGCAGCGAACCCCACAGGGGAGGCTCCTACGAGCAGTACTTC.

The gene calls are TRBV7-9 and TRBJ2-5; TRBD2 aligns across 8 bases. Trimming removed 7 bases from V and 4 bases from J; junction bases left unmatched: 8. This CDR3 is 14 amino acids long. Germline CDR1 reads SEHNR; CDR2 reads FQNEAQ (reference sequence). The CDR3 sequence is CASTTGGGAETQYF. In nucleotides, the CDR3 is TGTGCCAGCACCACGGGAGGGGGTGCAGAGACCCAGTACTTC.

This clone was observed a few times. The chain employs TRBV27 and TRBJ2-1, with D maybe TRBD1 (5 bases). Per the germline V gene, CDR1 is MNHEY and CDR2 is SMNVEV (reference sequence). V was clipped by 4 bases and J by 6 bases, with 16 bases between them. The CDR3 length is 15 residues. Here the CDR3 DNA reads TGTGCCAGCAGTTCTCCAGGGTCGTTGGGCAATGAGCAGTTCTTC. It encodes CASSSPGSLGNEQFF.

This chain uses TRBV11-2 with TRBJ1-2, with a tentative D call TRBD1 (6 bases). V gave up 7 bases and J gave up 4 bases, with 13 bases separating them. The CDR3 loop spans 13 amino acids. Germline values: CDR1 SGHAT, CDR2 FQNNGV. The CDR3 DNA sequence: TGTGCCAGCAACTCCGGGACACTCTATGGCTACACCTTC. As protein: CASNSGTLYGYTF.

This chain links TRBV20-1 with TRBJ2-5; D is unclear. CDR1 is DFQATT and CDR2 is SNEGSKA in the germline V gene (reference sequence). The CDR3 spans 8 residues. Trimming cost V 5 bases and J 12 bases, with 7 bases left between them. The CDR3 coding sequence is TGCAGTGCTTTTGAGGAGTACTTC. It encodes CSAFEEYF.

V is TRBV6-5 and J is TRBJ2-1; weak D call: TRBD1 (6 bases). CDR1 MNHEY and CDR2 SVGAGI come from the germline V gene. Between the trimmed V and J ends, which lost 5 bases and 5 bases, there was a span of 13 bases. The CDR3 spans 14 residues. In nucleotides, the CDR3 is TGTGCCAGCAGTCCCCGGACAGTAAACAATGAGCAGTTCTTC. This encodes CASSPRTVNNEQFF.

The chain is built from TRBV6-5 and TRBJ2-6, with D possibly being TRBD2 (6 bases). The CDR3 spans 14 residues. V shed 10 bases and J shed 0 bases, with 10 bases lying between them. In germline, CDR1 is MNHEY, CDR2 SVGAGI. CDR3 in amino acids: CATSGLSGANVLTF. The DNA of the CDR3 is TGTGCCACCTCGGGACTCTCTGGGGCCAACGTCCTGACTTTC.

The chain has TRBV5-1 and TRBJ1-6, with D possibly being TRBD1 (6 bases). Trimming shortened V by 4 bases and J by 7 bases, and 6 bases separated the two germline ends. The CDR3 has 12 residues. Germline CDR1 SGHRS, CDR2 YFSETQ. In nucleotides, the CDR3 is TGCGCCAGCAGCACAGGGAATTCACCCCTCCACTTT. This translates into CASSTGNSPLHF.

The rearrangement joins TRBV29-1 to TRBJ1-1; TRBD1 matches 7 bases. Germline V CDR1 and CDR2: SQVTM, ANQGSEA. V gave up 6 bases and J gave up 0 bases; unmatched junction bases: 4. This CDR3 contains 13 residues. The chain's CDR3 is CSVEGQLNTEAFF. The DNA for the CDR3 is TGCAGCGTAGAGGGACAGCTGAACACTGAAGCTTTCTTT.

In DNA, the CDR3 is TGCGCCAGCAGCTTGAACAGCAACTATGGCTACACCTTC. Translated, it gives CASSLNSNYGYTF. The rearrangement uses TRBV5-1 and TRBJ1-2, with D hard to call. Trimming shortened V by 1 base and J by 2 bases, and 6 bases separated the two germline ends. This CDR3 has 13 residues. The germline gives CDR1 SGHRS, CDR2 YFSETQ.

J is TRBJ1-1 and V is TRBV10-3, with D unclear. CDR3 length: 13 amino acids. Germline values: CDR1 ENHRY, CDR2 SYGVKD. CDR3 coding DNA: TGTGCTACAGATGAGGGCACAGACACTGAAGCTTTCTTT. Residues: CATDEGTDTEAFF.

V gene TRBV6-6 combines with J gene TRBJ1-1; D is unclear. Germline CDR1 MNHNY, CDR2 SVGAGI (reference sequence). Trimming stripped 4 bases from V and 5 bases from J, with 14 bases between. The CDR3 contains 14 residues. CDR3 sequence (DNA): TGTGCCAGCAGTTCCGGAGGAACTTTGACTGAAGCTTTCTTT. Its translation: CASSSGGTLTEAFF.

The gene calls are TRBV18 and TRBJ1-1; TRBD1 matches 7 bases. The trim removed 0 bases at V and 4 bases at J, leaving 5 bases unmatched. The CDR3 runs to 15 residues. In germline, CDR1 is KGHSH, CDR2 LQKENI. The CDR3 DNA follows: TGTGCCAGCTCACCACCCAGGCAGGGGGGCACTGAAGCTTTCTTT. Its protein product is CASSPPRQGGTEAFF.

Comment on this clone: The sample carries other DNA sequences with the same CDR3. The CDR3 loop is CASSLGGQNTEAFF. The CDR3 DNA reads TGTGCCAGCAGCTTAGGCGGACAGAACACTGAAGCTTTCTTT. The rearrangement joins TRBV11-3 to TRBJ1-1; possibly TRBD1 for D (5 bases). The germline V gene encodes CDR1 SGHNT and CDR2 YENEEA. Trimming shortened V by 1 base and J by 1 base, and 7 bases separated the two germline ends. The CDR3 runs to 14 residues.